Listed here are 10 T cell receptor beta chains from one sample, sequenced in a study of identical twins. MiXCR, applied by TCRdb to the 5' RACE reads, yields one record per CDR3 protein. The data hold roughly 690,000 distinct CDR3 sequences, with 5.5% to 6.5% observed a single time. The specimen sequenced was naive T cells sorted from blood. These receptor sequences come from a man aged 18 to 30 in good health.

This clonotype was seen only a few times. The chain carries TRBV18 and TRBJ1-4; D gene ambiguous. The CDR3 is 12 residues long. Trimming removed 6 bases from V and 5 bases from J, with 7 bases in between. From germline, CDR1 is KGHSH and CDR2 LQKENI. The CDR3 DNA sequence: TGTGCCAGCTCTCCGAACAATGAAAAACTGTTTTTT. Amino acid sequence: CASSPNNEKLFF.

This clonotype was observed many times. The chain has TRBV20-1 and TRBJ1-4, with D unclear. The CDR3 loop spans 15 amino acids. V lost 1 base, J lost 4 bases, and 13 bases lay in between. In germline, CDR1 is DFQATT, CDR2 SNEGSKA (reference sequence). The CDR3 is CSARADGWNNEKLFF. In DNA form, the CDR3 reads TGCAGTGCTAGAGCGGACGGTTGGAATAATGAAAAACTGTTTTTT.

This clonotype was seen a handful of times. The chain is built from TRBV27 and TRBJ2-1; tentatively, D is TRBD1 or TRBD2 (5 bases each). V was clipped by 10 bases and J by 5 bases, with 12 bases between them. CDR1 is MNHEY and CDR2 is SMNVEV in the germline V gene (reference sequence). The CDR3 is 12 amino acids. CDR3 coding DNA: TGTGCCACCGGGACGGAAGACAATGAGCAGTTCTTC. It is translated as CATGTEDNEQFF.

In its sample, this clonotype was seen many times. This sequence joins TRBV5-1 and TRBJ2-1; 13 positions match TRBD2. V was clipped by 4 bases and J by 6 bases; unmatched bases: 4. Per the germline V gene, CDR1 is SGHRS and CDR2 is YFSETQ. The CDR3 loop spans 15 amino acids. The chain's CDR3 is CASSTTSGRINEQFF. The CDR3 DNA reads TGCGCCAGCAGCACGACTAGCGGGAGGATCAATGAGCAGTTCTTC.

This clonotype was observed a few times. The chain links TRBV9 to TRBJ2-7; no firm D call. The CDR3 runs to 14 residues. Trimming removed 3 bases at V and 2 bases at J, with 12 bases between. CDR1 is SGDLS and CDR2 is YYNGEE in the germline V gene. CDR3 DNA sequence: TGTGCCAGCAGCGCCATTGACGGTCCCTACGAGCAGTACTTC. This codes for CASSAIDGPYEQYF.

This clonotype appeared many times. V gene TRBV6-2 or TRBV6-3 combines with J gene TRBJ2-7; D may be TRBD1 or TRBD2 (5 bases each). V lost 2 bases and J 0 bases, leaving 14 bases between the germline ends. The CDR3 runs 16 residues. Germline V gene sequence: CDR1 MNHEY, CDR2 SVGEGT. The CDR3 spells CASSYGLGGSSYEQYF. CDR3 nucleotide sequence: TGTGCCAGCAGTTACGGCCTTGGGGGTAGCTCCTACGAGCAGTACTTC.

This clonotype was observed many times. V is TRBV5-1 and J is TRBJ1-3; D is unresolved. Germline CDR1 SGHRS, CDR2 YFSETQ. V was trimmed by 0 bases and J by 3 bases, leaving 10 bases between them. The CDR3 totals 15 residues. Here the CDR3 reads CASSLDLSDGNTIYF. The CDR3 DNA is TGCGCCAGCAGCTTGGACCTGTCAGATGGAAACACCATATATTTT.

The CDR3 sequence is CASSYSISGVDTGELFF. CDR3 in DNA: TGTGCCAGCAGTTACTCGATCAGCGGAGTTGACACCGGGGAGCTGTTTTTT. This sequence joins TRBV6-2 or TRBV6-3 and TRBJ2-2; possible D gene TRBD2, 5 bases. The CDR3 has 17 residues. V was cut by 0 bases and J by 3 bases, with 14 bases left in between. Germline CDR1 reads MNHEY; CDR2 reads SVGEGT.

The genes are TRBV12-3 or TRBV12-4 and TRBJ2-5; TRBD2 is a possible D gene (6 bases). The V and J ends lost 8 bases and 5 bases respectively, with 18 bases between them. This CDR3 comprises 14 residues. CDR3 amino acids: CASGPGTGRETQYF. The CDR3 nucleotides read TGTGCCAGCGGACCCGGGACTGGGAGGGAGACCCAGTACTTC.

This clonotype has a count of ten or more. V gene TRBV6-1 combines with J gene TRBJ2-5, with TRBD2 matching over 8 bases. The CDR3 spans 14 residues. Germline assignment: CDR1 MNHNS and CDR2 SASEGT. V lost 5 bases to trimming and J lost 4 bases; unmatched junction nucleotides: 6. Here the CDR3 DNA reads TGTGCCAGCAGTCCCCTTCGGGAGGGAGAGACCCAGTACTTC. It codes for CASSPLREGETQYF.